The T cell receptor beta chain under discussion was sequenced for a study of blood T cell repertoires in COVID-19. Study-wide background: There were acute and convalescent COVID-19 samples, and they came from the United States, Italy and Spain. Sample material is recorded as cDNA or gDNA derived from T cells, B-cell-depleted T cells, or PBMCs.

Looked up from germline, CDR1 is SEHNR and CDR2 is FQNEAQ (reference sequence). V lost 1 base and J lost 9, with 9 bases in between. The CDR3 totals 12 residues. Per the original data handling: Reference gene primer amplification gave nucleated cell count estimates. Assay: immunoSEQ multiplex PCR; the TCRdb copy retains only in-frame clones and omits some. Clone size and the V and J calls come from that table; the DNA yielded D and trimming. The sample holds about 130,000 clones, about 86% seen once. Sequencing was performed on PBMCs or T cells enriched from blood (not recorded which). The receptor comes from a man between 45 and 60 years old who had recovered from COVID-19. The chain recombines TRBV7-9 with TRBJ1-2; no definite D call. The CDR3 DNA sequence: TGTGCCAGCAGCTTAGAGACGGGAAGCTACACCTTC. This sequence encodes CASSLETGSYTF.